Listed below are T cell receptor beta chains from one sample, sequenced in a study of metastatic and nonmetastatic thyroid tumors. Using MiXCR, TCRdb reanalyzed the PCR reads. Among 40,000 to 50,000 clones, about 4.3% were seen once, and the ten largest hold about a tenth. The sequenced sample consisted of blood. These receptor sequences come from a female donor with papillary thyroid cancer or a benign thyroid nodule (not recorded which). Some clones in this sample may be carry-over from other donors' samples. CDR3s include the opening cysteine and the closing phenylalanine or tryptophan. The D gene is left open where the match is weak. Some rows have no size entry. The others give once, few or many, or a class for an expanded clone.

J gene | clone size | V gene | D gene | CDR3 protein | CDR3 DNA
TRBJ1-1 | many | TRBV6-6 | - | CASSYSAGTEAFF | TGTGCCAGCAGTTACTCGGCGGGCACTGAAGCTTTCTTT
TRBJ1-4 | many | TRBV12-1 | - | CASSLPTVATNEKLFF | TGTGCCAGCAGCCTCCCGACGGTCGCAACTAATGAAAAACTGTTTTTT
TRBJ1-2 | many | TRBV7-2 | - | CASSFGPTDYGYTF | TGTGCCAGCAGCTTCGGTCCGACAGACTATGGCTACACCTTC
TRBJ1-1 | many | TRBV18 | - | CASSPFWGENTEAFF | TGTGCCAGCTCACCCTTTTGGGGCGAAAACACTGAAGCTTTCTTT
TRBJ2-1 | many | TRBV9 | - | CASSVDGYNEQFF | TGTGCCAGCAGCGTAGATGGGTACAATGAGCAGTTCTTC
TRBJ2-7 | few | TRBV6-2/TRBV6-3 | - | CASSDRGNSYEQYF | TGTGCCAGCAGTGACCGCGGGAACTCCTACGAGCAGTACTTC
TRBJ1-4 | many | TRBV2 | - | CASRISNEKLFF | TGTGCCAGCAGAATCAGTAATGAAAAACTGTTTTTT
TRBJ1-2 | many | TRBV20-1 | - | CSAPIGSTVKGGYTF | TGCAGTGCCCCAATAGGGAGCACGGTCAAGGGAGGCTACACCTTC
TRBJ2-5 | many | TRBV7-2 | TRBD2 | CASSKGGSGRSEYF | TGTGCCAGCAGCAAAGGAGGTAGCGGGAGGTCGGAGTACTTC
TRBJ2-7 | many | TRBV11-2 | - | CASSQLTGQSYEQYF | TGTGCCAGCAGCCAACTAACCGGACAGTCCTACGAGCAGTACTTC
TRBJ2-1 | many | TRBV2 | TRBD2 | CASSETTSGRYNEQFF | TGTGCCAGCAGTGAAACCACTAGCGGGAGATACAATGAGCAGTTCTTC
TRBJ1-6 | - | TRBV6-1 | - | CASSEAEHSPLHF | TGTGCCAGCAGTGAAGCTGAGCATTCACCCCTCCACTTT
TRBJ2-3 | medium-sized | TRBV6-2/TRBV6-3 | - | CASSTDSTDTQYF | TGTGCCAGCAGTACGGACAGCACAGATACGCAGTATTTT